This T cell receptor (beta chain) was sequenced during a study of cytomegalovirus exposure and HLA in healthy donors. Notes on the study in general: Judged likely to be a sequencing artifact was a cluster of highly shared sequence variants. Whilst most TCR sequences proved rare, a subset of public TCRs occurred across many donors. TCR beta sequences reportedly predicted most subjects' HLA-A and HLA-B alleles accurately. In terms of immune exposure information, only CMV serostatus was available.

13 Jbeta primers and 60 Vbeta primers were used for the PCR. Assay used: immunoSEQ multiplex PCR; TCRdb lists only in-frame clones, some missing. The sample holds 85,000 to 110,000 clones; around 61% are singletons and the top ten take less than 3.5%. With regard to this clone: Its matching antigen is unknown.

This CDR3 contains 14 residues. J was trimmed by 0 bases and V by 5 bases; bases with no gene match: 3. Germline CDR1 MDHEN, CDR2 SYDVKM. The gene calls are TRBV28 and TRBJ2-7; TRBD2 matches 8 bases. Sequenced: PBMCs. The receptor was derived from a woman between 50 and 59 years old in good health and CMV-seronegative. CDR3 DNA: TGTGCCAGCAGTCCGGGGACTAGCTCCTACGAGCAGTACTTC. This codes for CASSPGTSSYEQYF.